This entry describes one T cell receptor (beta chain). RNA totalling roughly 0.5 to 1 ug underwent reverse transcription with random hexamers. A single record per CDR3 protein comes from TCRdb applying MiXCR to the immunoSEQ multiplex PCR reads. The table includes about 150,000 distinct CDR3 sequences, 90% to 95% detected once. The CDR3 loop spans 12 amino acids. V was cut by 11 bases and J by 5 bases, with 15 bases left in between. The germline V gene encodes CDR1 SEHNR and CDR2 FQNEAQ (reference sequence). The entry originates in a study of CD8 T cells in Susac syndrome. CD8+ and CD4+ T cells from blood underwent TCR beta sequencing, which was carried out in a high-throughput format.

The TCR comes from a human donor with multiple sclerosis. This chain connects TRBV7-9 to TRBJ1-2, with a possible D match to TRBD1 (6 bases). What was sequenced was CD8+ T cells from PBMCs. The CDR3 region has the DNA TGTGCCGTACAGGGATTGTTATATGGCTACACCTTC. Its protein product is CAVQGLLYGYTF.